In its sample, the clone carrying this T cell receptor (beta chain) was seen a few times. The antigen is unknown. This record comes from a study of T cell repertoires in cytomegalovirus infection. About the study: CMV epitopes in the study were HLA-C-restricted (recently identified) and HLA-B-restricted (well studied). General study points: Clonotype analysis showed dominance of the ex vivo response by HLA-C-restricted CMV-specific TCR beta clonotypes. Identification of carriers of CMV plus the relevant HLA was performed using cumulative public TCR beta family frequency.

TCRdb passed the reads through MiXCR, listing each CDR3 protein once. This sample has some 940,000 distinct CDR3 sequences, with approximately 31% found just once. This specimen was cultured CD8+ T cells from PBMCs, taken from culture after CMV antigen stimulation. The TCR sequence derives from a human donor in good health (CMV status not recorded). Some clones in this sample may be carry-over from other donors' samples.

The CDR3 DNA is TGTGCCATCAGTATTCTGGGGAGGGGTGAAGGCGGCACTGAAGCTTTCTTT. Residues: CAISILGRGEGGTEAFF. This rearrangement joins TRBV10-3 to TRBJ1-1, with D perhaps matching TRBD1 (5 bases). V lost 5 bases and J lost 4, with 23 bases in between. This CDR3 spans 17 amino acids. Per germline, CDR1 ENHRY and CDR2 SYGVKD.